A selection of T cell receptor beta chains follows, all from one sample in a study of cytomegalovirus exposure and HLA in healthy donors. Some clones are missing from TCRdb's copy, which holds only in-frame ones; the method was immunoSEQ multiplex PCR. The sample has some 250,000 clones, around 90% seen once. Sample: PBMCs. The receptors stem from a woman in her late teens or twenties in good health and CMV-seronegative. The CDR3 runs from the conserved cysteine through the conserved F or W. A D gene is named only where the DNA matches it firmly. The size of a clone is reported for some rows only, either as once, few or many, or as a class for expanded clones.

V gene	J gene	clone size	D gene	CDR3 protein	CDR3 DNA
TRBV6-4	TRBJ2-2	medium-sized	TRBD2	CASSDSSSGGATGELFF	TGTGCCAGCAGTGACTCGTCTAGCGGGGGGGCCACCGGGGAGCTGTTTTTT
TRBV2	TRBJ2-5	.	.	CASIFGQLQETQYF	TGTGCCAGCATCTTCGGACAGCTACAAGAGACCCAGTACTTC
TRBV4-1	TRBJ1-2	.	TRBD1	CASSQQKTGGIRYGYTF	TGCGCCAGCAGCCAACAAAAGACAGGGGGCATAAGATATGGCTACACCTTC
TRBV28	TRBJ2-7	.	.	CASSFVPQGWAYEQYF	TGTGCCAGCAGTTTCGTCCCGCAGGGGTGGGCCTACGAGCAGTACTTC
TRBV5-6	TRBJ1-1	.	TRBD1	CASSSGTGGFVWTEAFF	TGTGCCAGCAGCTCCGGGACAGGGGGCTTCGTATGGACTGAAGCTTTCTTT
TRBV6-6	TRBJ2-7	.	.	CASSRGGTNNEQYF	TGTGCCAGCAGTAGGGGGGGGACGAATAACGAGCAGTACTTC
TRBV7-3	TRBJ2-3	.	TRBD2	CASSSTSGIGDTQYF	TGTGCCAGCAGCTCGACTAGCGGGATAGGGGATACGCAGTATTTT
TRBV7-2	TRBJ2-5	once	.	CASSLAGGGTQYF	TGTGCCAGCAGCTTAGCGGGGGGAGGGACCCAGTACTTC
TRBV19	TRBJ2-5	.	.	CASSIWLAETQYF	TGTGCCAGTAGTATTTGGCTAGCCGAGACCCAGTACTTC
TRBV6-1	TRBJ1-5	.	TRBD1	CASSEERQGDQPQHF	TGTGCCAGCAGTGAGGAAAGACAGGGGGATCAGCCCCAGCATTTT
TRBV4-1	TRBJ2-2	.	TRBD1	CASSQAGGGTGELFF	TGCGCCAGCAGTCAAGCAGGGGGTGGCACCGGGGAGCTGTTTTTT
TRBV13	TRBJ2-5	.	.	CASSSVARGELQETQYF	TGTGCCAGCAGCTCGGTCGCGCGGGGAGAACTTCAAGAGACCCAGTACTTC
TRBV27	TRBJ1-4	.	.	CASSLRGYSEKLFF	TGTGCCAGCAGTTTACGGGGGTATAGTGAAAAACTGTTTTTT
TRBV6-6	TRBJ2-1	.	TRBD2	CASSYSGGANEQFF	TGTGCCAGCAGTTACAGCGGGGGGGCCAATGAGCAGTTCTTC
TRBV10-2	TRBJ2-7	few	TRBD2	CASKGLAGLEEQYF	TGCGCCAGCAAAGGACTAGCGGGGCTAGAAGAGCAGTACTTC
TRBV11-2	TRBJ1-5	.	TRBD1	CASSYEQGGQPQHF	TGTGCCAGCAGCTATGAACAGGGGGGACAGCCCCAGCATTTT
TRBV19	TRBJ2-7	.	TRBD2	CASKRLAGSHEQYF	TGTGCCAGCAAAAGACTAGCGGGGAGCCACGAGCAGTACTTC
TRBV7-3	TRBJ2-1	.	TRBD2	CASSPGRDEQFF	TGTGCCAGCAGCCCAGGGAGGGATGAGCAGTTCTTC
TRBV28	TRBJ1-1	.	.	CASSQTVAGGTEAFF	TGTGCCAGCAGTCAGACCGTGGCCGGGGGCACTGAAGCTTTCTTT
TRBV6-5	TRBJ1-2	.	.	CASSSPSDSFYGYTF	TGTGCCAGCAGTTCACCATCAGACAGTTTCTATGGCTACACCTTC
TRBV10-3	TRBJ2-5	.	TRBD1	CAISESGTGEETQYF	TGTGCCATCAGTGAGTCCGGGACAGGGGAAGAGACCCAGTACTTC
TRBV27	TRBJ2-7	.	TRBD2	CASSFGLAGVDEQYF	TGTGCCAGCAGTTTCGGTCTAGCGGGGGTCGACGAGCAGTACTTC
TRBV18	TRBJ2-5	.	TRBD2	CASSPQRGEETQYF	TGTGCCAGCTCACCACAGCGGGGGGAAGAGACCCAGTACTTC
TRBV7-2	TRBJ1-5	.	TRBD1	CASSPTGGNNQPQHF	TGTGCCAGCAGTCCGACAGGGGGGAACAATCAGCCCCAGCATTTT
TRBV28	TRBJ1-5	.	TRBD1	CASIQGNQPQHF	TGTGCCAGTATACAGGGGAATCAGCCCCAGCATTTT
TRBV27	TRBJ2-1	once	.	CASSLRGSYNEQFF	TGTGCCAGCAGCCTCCGGGGGTCCTACAATGAGCAGTTCTTC
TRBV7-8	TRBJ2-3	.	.	CASSLVGLEPDDTQYF	TGTGCCAGCAGCTTAGTAGGTCTAGAACCGGATGATACGCAGTATTTT
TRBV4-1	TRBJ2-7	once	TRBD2	CASSQEPTSGGAYEQYF	TGCGCCAGCAGCCAAGAACCCACTAGCGGGGGGGCATACGAGCAGTACTTC